A single sample gave rise to the 22 T cell receptor beta chains below, sequenced in a study of cytomegalovirus exposure and HLA in healthy donors. The PCR used 60 Vbeta and 13 Jbeta primers. Repertoires were generated with immunoSEQ multiplex PCR, while TCRdb's copy carries only in-frame clones and drops some. The sample comprises some 100,000 clones, about 80% of which are singletons, and under 5% rests with the top ten. The material sequenced was PBMCs. Every receptor here comes from a female donor in good health and CMV-seropositive.

This chain uses TRBV4-3 with TRBJ1-2; 8 bases map to TRBD1. With V trimmed by 1 base and J by 2 bases, 6 bases remained unmatched. Germline V gene data show CDR1 as LGHNA and CDR2 as YSLEER. The CDR3 runs 16 residues. The CDR3 spells CASSQAGQGWNYGYTF. The CDR3 DNA follows: TGCGCCAGCAGCCAAGCCGGACAGGGTTGGAACTATGGCTACACCTTC.

The chain combines TRBV27 with TRBJ2-7; D is perhaps TRBD1 (6 bases). The CDR3 spans 15 residues. From germline, CDR1 is MNHEY and CDR2 SMNVEV (reference sequence). Trimming took 6 bases from V and 2 from J, leaving 17 bases between them. The CDR3 reads CASRRSGTLAYEQYF. The CDR3, as DNA: TGTGCCAGCAGGCGATCCGGGACACTAGCCTACGAGCAGTACTTC.

The genes are TRBV5-1 and TRBJ2-5; no definite D call. CDR1 is SGHRS, CDR2 YFSETQ, per germline. V lost 4 bases to trimming and J lost 1 base, with 20 bases between them. CDR3 length: 17 amino acids. CDR3 region: CASSLSRRVSSQETQYF. The CDR3 bases are TGCGCCAGCAGCCTCTCTCGCCGGGTCAGCTCCCAAGAGACCCAGTACTTC.

This clone was seen only a few times. The chain combines TRBV6-1 with TRBJ1-1; D might be TRBD1 (5 bases). V dropped 0 bases and J dropped 1 base, with 18 bases sitting between them. Germline V gene sequence: CDR1 MNHNS, CDR2 SASEGT. The CDR3 covers 18 residues. The DNA for the CDR3 is TGTGCCAGCAGTGAAGCGCGGCGCGGGACCATTGGGAACACTGAAGCTTTCTTT. This translates into CASSEARRGTIGNTEAFF.

The chain employs TRBV5-1 and TRBJ2-5; D might be TRBD2 (7 bases). This CDR3 spans 16 amino acids. Germline CDR1 and CDR2: SGHRS and YFSETQ. Trimming took 0 bases from V and 1 from J, leaving 13 bases between them. The CDR3 DNA reads as TGCGCCAGCAGCTTGGAGGGGGGGGACCTCCAAGAGACCCAGTACTTC. The encoded protein is CASSLEGGDLQETQYF. Combining the CDR3 with reference TRBV5-1 and TRBJ2-5 gives the whole variable domain KAGVTQTPRYLIKTRGQQVTLSCSPISGHRSVSWYQQTPGQGLQFLFEYFSETQRNKGNFPGRFSGRQFSNSRSEMNVSTLELGDSALYLCASSLEGGDLQETQYFGPGTRLLVL.

J is TRBJ1-5 and V is TRBV6-1; no clear D. The CDR3 length is 14 residues. Trimming pared 10 bases from V and 2 bases from J, leaving 15 bases between. The germline gives CDR1 MNHNS, CDR2 SASEGT. The CDR3 region has the DNA TGTGCCACTGCGTTGGTATTCGGCAATCAGCCCCAGCATTTT. This sequence encodes CATALVFGNQPQHF.

Here the CDR3 reads CASSVRVGGTDTQYF. The CDR3 nucleotides read TGTGCCAGCAGCGTCCGGGTCGGGGGCACAGATACGCAGTATTTT. V is TRBV5-4 and J is TRBJ2-3, with D possibly matching TRBD2 (5 bases). This CDR3 contains 15 residues. V gave up 4 bases and J gave up 1 base, with 13 bases separating them. The germline V gene has CDR1 SGHNT and CDR2 YYREEE (reference sequence).

The chain is built from TRBV5-3 and TRBJ2-1; TRBD2 matches 13 bases. TRBV5-3 is filed as an ORF, its function uncertain. CDR3 length equals 18 residues. V lost 4 bases, J lost 0 bases, and 7 bases stayed unmatched. The DNA of the CDR3 is TGTGCCAGAAGCCGGACTAGCGGGAGAGGGCCCTCCTACAATGAGCAGTTCTTC. This gives the protein CARSRTSGRGPSYNEQFF.

This clone was detected only a few times. The V and J genes are TRBV6-4 and TRBJ2-2; 13 bases are shared with TRBD2. The CDR3 contains 16 residues. The germline V gene has CDR1 MRHNA and CDR2 SNTAGT. The V segment lost 2 bases and the J segment 6 bases; nucleotides outside the gene matches: 3. CDR3 loop: CASSDGLAGDSGELFF. CDR3 nucleotide sequence: TGTGCCAGCAGTGACGGACTAGCGGGAGACTCCGGGGAGCTGTTTTTT.

This chain connects TRBV18 to TRBJ2-3; 8 bases agree with TRBD2. In germline, CDR1 is KGHSH, CDR2 LQKENI. This CDR3 spans 16 amino acids. The J segment lost 4 bases and the V segment lost 2 bases, leaving 8 bases of the junction unmatched. In nucleotides, the CDR3 is TGTGCCAGCTCACCAGGGAACGGGGGGGCCGCAGATACGCAGTATTTT. Residues: CASSPGNGGAADTQYF.

The V gene is TRBV9, the J gene TRBJ2-7, with D perhaps matching TRBD1 (5 bases). Germline V lookup: CDR1 SGDLS, CDR2 YYNGEE. Deletions cut 3 bases from V and 2 bases from J, with 9 bases between. CDR3 size: 13 residues. For the CDR3, the DNA is TGTGCCAGCAGCGAAGGGGATCCCTACGAGCAGTACTTC. Protein: CASSEGDPYEQYF. Supplemented by reference TRBV9 and TRBJ2-7, the full variable domain reads DSGVTQTPKHLITATGQRVTLRCSPRSGDLSVYWYQQSLDQGLQFLIQYYNGEERAKGNILERFSAQQFPDLHSELNLSSLELGDSALYFCASSEGDPYEQYFGPGTRLTVT.

The genes are TRBV5-6 and TRBJ2-7; 10 bases are a match to TRBD1. The germline CDR1 and CDR2 sequences are SGHDT and YYEEEE. CDR3 size: 15 residues. J lost 3 bases, V lost 1 base, and 4 bases had no gene match. The CDR3 spells CASSLLGQGNYEQYF. The CDR3 bases are TGTGCCAGCAGCTTGTTGGGACAGGGGAACTACGAGCAGTACTTC.

This clone appeared once. The chain is built from TRBV11-3 and TRBJ2-1; the match to TRBD1 covers 7 bases. In germline, CDR1 is SGHNT, CDR2 YENEEA. The V segment lost 5 bases and the J segment 6 bases; nucleotides outside the gene matches: 4. The CDR3 runs 13 residues. CDR3 in amino acids: CASSARDSNEQFF. Here the CDR3 DNA reads TGTGCCAGCAGCGCCCGGGACAGCAATGAGCAGTTCTTC.

The chain couples TRBV14 to TRBJ2-1; D remains unclear. In germline, CDR1 is SGHDN, CDR2 FVKESK. The CDR3 extends over 16 amino acids. V lost 0 bases and J lost 0, with 9 bases in between. CDR3 nucleotide sequence: TGTGCCAGCAGCCAAGAGTTGGCGGTCTCCTACAATGAGCAGTTCTTC. Translated, it gives CASSQELAVSYNEQFF.

The chain couples TRBV29-1 to TRBJ1-2; TRBD1 aligns across 10 bases. The V segment lost 7 bases and the J segment 4 bases; nucleotides outside the gene matches: 12. The CDR3 extends over 15 amino acids. CDR1 SQVTM and CDR2 ANQGSEA come from the germline V gene. The CDR3, as DNA: TGCAGCGCCAAAAACGACAGGGGGCTTGTCTATGGCTACACCTTC. Protein: CSAKNDRGLVYGYTF.

The genes are TRBV5-1 and TRBJ2-2, with D possibly matching TRBD1 (5 bases). In germline, CDR1 is SGHRS, CDR2 YFSETQ. The CDR3 spans 17 residues. V lost 0 bases, J lost 4 bases, and 16 bases lay in between. This chain's CDR3 is CASSLAKGQGSTGELFF. The CDR3 nucleotides read TGCGCCAGCAGCTTGGCCAAAGGGCAGGGCAGCACCGGGGAGCTGTTTTTT.

The V and J genes are TRBV27 and TRBJ2-5, with 11 bases aligning to TRBD1. Matching the DNA end better, TRBJ2-7 makes the J call doubtful. CDR1 is MNHEY and CDR2 is SMNVEV in the germline V gene (reference sequence). The CDR3 has 15 amino acids. The CDR3 protein is CASSLGTGGSYEQYF. The CDR3 nucleotides read TGTGCCAGCAGTTTAGGGACAGGGGGCTCCTACGAGCAGTACTTC.

This sequence joins TRBV25-1 and TRBJ1-2; possibly TRBD1 for D (5 bases). Trimming removed 7 bases at V and 9 bases at J, with 15 bases between. Germline V gene lookup returns CDR1 MGHDK and CDR2 SYGVNS. The CDR3 contains 12 residues. The CDR3 DNA reads as TGTGCCAGCACCCTCTCGGGGGGGAGCTACACCTTC. Amino acid sequence: CASTLSGGSYTF.

The chain uses TRBV5-1 and TRBJ2-3; D unclear. Trimming stripped 4 bases from V and 2 bases from J, with 17 bases between. The CDR3 sequence is 16 residues long. CDR1 and CDR2 from the germline V gene are SGHRS and YFSETQ. DNA of the CDR3: TGCGCCAGCAGCCCTTCGGTAGCTTCGCCCACAGATACGCAGTATTTT. As protein: CASSPSVASPTDTQYF. The full variable domain, in which reference TRBV5-1 and TRBJ2-3 provide the parts outside the CDR3, is KAGVTQTPRYLIKTRGQQVTLSCSPISGHRSVSWYQQTPGQGLQFLFEYFSETQRNKGNFPGRFSGRQFSNSRSEMNVSTLELGDSALYLCASSPSVASPTDTQYFGPGTRLTVL.

This chain links TRBV7-2 with TRBJ2-1, with 10 positions matching TRBD2. Trimming took 5 bases from V and 10 from J; bases not matched to a gene: 17. This CDR3 has 17 residues. Germline V lookup: CDR1 SGHTA, CDR2 FQGNSA. The CDR3 is CASSLPATSSGSGEQFF. In DNA form, the CDR3 reads TGTGCCAGCAGCCTTCCCGCCACTTCTAGCGGGAGTGGAGAGCAGTTCTTC.

This clone was recorded only once. The chain is built from TRBV9 and TRBJ2-4; TRBD1 might be the D (6 bases). The CDR3 length is 16 residues. The germline V gene encodes CDR1 SGDLS and CDR2 YYNGEE. Deletions cut 3 bases from V and 3 bases from J, with 16 bases between. Written as DNA, the CDR3 is TGTGCCAGCAGCGCGGGACACCCTGGGGGCAAAAACATTCAGTACTTC. It yields the protein CASSAGHPGGKNIQYF.

The V gene is TRBV4-1, the J gene TRBJ2-5, with D possibly TRBD1 on 5 matching bases. Trimming stripped 0 bases from V and 1 base from J, with 12 bases between. CDR3 length equals 16 residues. Looked up from germline, CDR1 is MGHRA and CDR2 is YSYEKL. CDR3 sequence reads: CASSQEGTGSQETQYF. In nucleotides, the CDR3 is TGCGCCAGCAGCCAAGAGGGAACAGGATCCCAAGAGACCCAGTACTTC.